The rows below give T cell receptor beta chains drawn from one sample of a study of T cell repertoires in cytomegalovirus infection. In TCRdb, the reads were re-called with MiXCR into one record per CDR3 protein. Among under 500,000 distinct CDR3 sequences listed, more than 40% were seen once. Which antigens these TCRs recognize remains unknown. The material sequenced was cultured PBMCs, taken from culture after CMV antigen stimulation. The receptors were gathered from a human donor in good health (CMV status not recorded). Some clones in this sample may be carry-over from other donors' samples. Each CDR3 is given with its conserved first and last residue. The D gene is left open where the match is weak. Clone size is shown for a subset of rows, as once, few, many or a class of expanded clone.

D gene: -
J gene: TRBJ1-2
CDR3 length: 14
V gene: TRBV29-1
clone size: few
CDR3 DNA: TGCAGCGTTGGTGGGGATCCAGCTAACTATGGCTACACCTTC
CDR3 protein: CSVGGDPANYGYTF

D gene: TRBD1
J gene: TRBJ1-5
CDR3 length: 15
V gene: TRBV7-6
clone size: many
CDR3 DNA: TGTGCCAGCAGCCCGGGACAGGGGGCGGGTCAGCCCCAGCATTTT
CDR3 protein: CASSPGQGAGQPQHF

D gene: -
J gene: TRBJ1-5
CDR3 length: 15
V gene: TRBV15
clone size: -
CDR3 DNA: TGTGCCACCAGCAGAGATCGGGTTCCCAATCAGCCCCAGCATTTT
CDR3 protein: CATSRDRVPNQPQHF

D gene: -
J gene: TRBJ2-3
CDR3 length: 12
V gene: TRBV19
clone size: few
CDR3 DNA: TGTGCCAGTAGTCGGTTGGACTCTACGCAGTATTTT
CDR3 protein: CASSRLDSTQYF

D gene: -
J gene: TRBJ2-3
CDR3 length: 14
V gene: TRBV7-2
clone size: few
CDR3 DNA: TGTGCCAGCAGCCAACCCCGGACTTCAGATACGCAGTATTTT
CDR3 protein: CASSQPRTSDTQYF

D gene: -
J gene: TRBJ2-7
CDR3 length: 14
V gene: TRBV4-2
clone size: few
CDR3 DNA: TGTGCCAGCAGCCAACCTAGTGGGGCCTACGAGCAGTACTTC
CDR3 protein: CASSQPSGAYEQYF

D gene: -
J gene: TRBJ2-3
CDR3 length: 12
V gene: TRBV12-3/TRBV12-4
clone size: -
CDR3 DNA: TGTGCCAGCAGCCCTTTACGGGATACGCAGTATTTT
CDR3 protein: CASSPLRDTQYF

D gene: -
J gene: TRBJ2-1
CDR3 length: 14
V gene: TRBV19
clone size: -
CDR3 DNA: TGTGCCAGTAAACTGAACGACCGTAACAATGAGCAGTTCTTC
CDR3 protein: CASKLNDRNNEQFF

D gene: TRBD1
J gene: TRBJ2-5
CDR3 length: 12
V gene: TRBV20-1
clone size: few
CDR3 DNA: TGCAGTGCTCCCCGGGACAGTGTGGCCCAGTACTTC
CDR3 protein: CSAPRDSVAQYF

D gene: -
J gene: TRBJ2-3
CDR3 length: 15
V gene: TRBV5-4
clone size: -
CDR3 DNA: TGTGCCAGCAGCTCCCCGCAGGGGAGGCGGGATACGCAGTATTTT
CDR3 protein: CASSSPQGRRDTQYF

D gene: -
J gene: TRBJ2-3
CDR3 length: 15
V gene: TRBV5-6
clone size: once
CDR3 DNA: TGTGCCAGCAGCTCGCAACAGGGTCTGGGAGATACGCAGTATTTT
CDR3 protein: CASSSQQGLGDTQYF

D gene: -
J gene: TRBJ1-1
CDR3 length: 13
V gene: TRBV7-8
clone size: -
CDR3 DNA: TGTGCCAGCAGCGACCGGGGGTACACTGAAGCTTTCTTT
CDR3 protein: CASSDRGYTEAFF

D gene: -
J gene: TRBJ1-1
CDR3 length: 14
V gene: TRBV20-1
clone size: -
CDR3 DNA: TGCAGTGCTAGATCGTGGGGGGCTCAAGCTGAAGCTTTCTTT
CDR3 protein: CSARSWGAQAEAFF

D gene: -
J gene: TRBJ2-1
CDR3 length: 12
V gene: TRBV10-3
clone size: few
CDR3 DNA: TGTGCCATCAGTGAGTCTTGGGATGAGCAGTTCTTC
CDR3 protein: CAISESWDEQFF

D gene: TRBD2
J gene: TRBJ2-1
CDR3 length: 18
V gene: TRBV11-2
clone size: -
CDR3 DNA: TGTGCCAGCAGCTCCCGTGGGCTAGCGGGAGTATCAGGCTCTGAGCAGTTCTTC
CDR3 protein: CASSSRGLAGVSGSEQFF

D gene: -
J gene: TRBJ2-6
CDR3 length: 15
V gene: TRBV7-2
clone size: few
CDR3 DNA: TGTGCCAGCTCCCAGAGTCTCTCTGGGGCCAACGTCCTGACTTTC
CDR3 protein: CASSQSLSGANVLTF

D gene: TRBD2
J gene: TRBJ2-7
CDR3 length: 14
V gene: TRBV28
clone size: -
CDR3 DNA: TGTGCCAGCAGTTTGCGCGGGAGGGCCCCCGAGCAGTACTTC
CDR3 protein: CASSLRGRAPEQYF